A single sample is the source of the 23 T cell receptor beta chains below, sequenced in a study of blood T cell repertoires in COVID-19. Sequencing was performed with immunoSEQ multiplex PCR; in TCRdb, only in-frame clones are kept and a portion is missing. The sample yields around 200,000 clones, around 80% seen once. What was sequenced was peripheral blood. The receptors come from a man younger than 40 with active or convalescent COVID-19.

This clone occurred once. The genes are TRBV2 and TRBJ1-2; weak D call: TRBD1 (6 bases). The CDR3 has 13 amino acids. Germline values: CDR1 SNHLY, CDR2 FYNNEI. The V end lost 1 base, the J end lost 7 bases, and 10 bases lay between the germline ends. CDR3 sequence: CASSEDRVAGYTF. The CDR3 nucleotides are TGTGCCAGCAGTGAAGACAGGGTAGCTGGCTACACCTTC.

V is TRBV10-1 and J is TRBJ2-7; 8 bases match TRBD1. Per the germline V gene, CDR1 is WNHNN and CDR2 is SYGVQD (reference sequence). The ends lost 0 bases at V and 4 bases at J; junction bases unmatched: 2. This CDR3 spans 14 amino acids. As DNA, the CDR3 is TGCGCCAGCAGTGAGTCTCGGACAGGGTACGAGCAGTACTTC. This translates into CASSESRTGYEQYF.

The CDR3 region is CASSIGRVNEQFF. The CDR3 DNA is TGTGCCAGTAGTATAGGCAGGGTGAATGAGCAGTTCTTC. V and J are TRBV19 and TRBJ2-1; weak D call: TRBD1 (5 bases). V was clipped by 1 base and J by 7 bases, with 8 bases between them. This CDR3 is built from 13 residues. Germline-derived CDR1 and CDR2 are LNHDA and SQIVND (reference sequence).

The CDR3 here is CASLPGVNTGELFF. In DNA form, the CDR3 reads TGTGCCAGTCTCCCGGGGGTAAACACCGGGGAGCTGTTTTTT. The rearrangement joins TRBV28 to TRBJ2-2, with TRBD2 as a possible D gene (6 bases). The V gene lost 9 bases and the J gene lost 2 bases, with 13 bases spanning the gap. Germline V lookup: CDR1 MDHEN, CDR2 SYDVKM. This CDR3 has 14 residues.

Only a few counts were recorded for this clone. The chain combines TRBV9 with TRBJ1-3, with a possible D match to TRBD1 (5 bases). The germline V gene has CDR1 SGDLS and CDR2 YYNGEE. The CDR3 is 15 residues long. With 4 bases removed from V and 2 bases from J, the gap between germline ends came to 13 bases. The CDR3 bases are TGTGCCAGCAGCACACAGACAGTAACTGGAAACACCATATATTTT. It encodes CASSTQTVTGNTIYF.

V usage is TRBV28 and J usage is TRBJ1-4; no clear D. The ends were cut back, 4 bases at V and 6 bases at J, with 9 bases in the middle. The CDR3 extends over 13 amino acids. CDR1 and CDR2 from the germline V gene are MDHEN and SYDVKM. The CDR3 nucleotides read TGTGCCAGCAGTTCCCTGGCTGATGAAAAACTGTTTTTT. Protein product: CASSSLADEKLFF. Filled out from reference TRBV28 and TRBJ1-4, the complete variable domain reads DVKVTQSSRYLVKRTGEKVFLECVQDMDHENMFWYRQDPGLGLRLIYFSYDVKMKEKGDIPEGYSVSREKKERFSLILESASTNQTSMYLCASSSLADEKLFFGSGTQLSVL.

This chain uses TRBV5-4 with TRBJ1-2, with D perhaps matching TRBD1 (6 bases). This CDR3 is 14 amino acids long. Germline values: CDR1 SGHNT, CDR2 YYREEE (reference sequence). Trimming took off 0 bases at V and 8 bases at J, with 14 bases between the two ends. CDR3 region: CASSLDLQGLGYTF. The CDR3 nucleotides read TGTGCCAGCAGCTTGGATCTACAGGGTTTGGGCTACACCTTC. The full variable domain, completed using reference TRBV5-4 and TRBJ1-2, is ETGVTQSPTHLIKTRGQQVTLRCSSQSGHNTVSWYQQALGQGPQFIFQYYREEENGRGNFPPRFSGLQFPNYSSELNVNALELDDSALYLCASSLDLQGLGYTFGSGTRLTVV.

The genes are TRBV4-3 and TRBJ2-7, with D possibly TRBD2 on 7 matching bases. V lost 1 base and J 1 base, leaving 20 bases between the germline ends. The CDR3 spans 18 residues. CDR1 is LGHNA, CDR2 YSLEER, per germline. The CDR3 nucleotides read TGCGCCAGCAGCCAAGTTAACGAGCGGGACACCCTATCCTACGAGCAGTACTTC. Its protein is CASSQVNERDTLSYEQYF.

This sequence joins TRBV14 and TRBJ2-5; 11 bases match TRBD2. The CDR3 loop spans 18 amino acids. CDR1 and CDR2 from the germline V gene are SGHDN and FVKESK. J lost 0 bases, V lost 1 base, and 7 bases had no gene match. The chain's CDR3 is CASSQGTSGRPNQETQYF. The CDR3 DNA reads as TGTGCCAGCAGCCAAGGCACTAGCGGGAGACCGAACCAAGAGACCCAGTACTTC.

V and J are TRBV5-8 and TRBJ1-5, with a possible D match to TRBD1 (5 bases). Germline V lookup: CDR1 SGHTS, CDR2 YDEGEE. The CDR3 is 13 amino acids. V lost 4 bases, J lost 11 bases, and 16 bases lay in between. The CDR3 region is CASSQLRGESQHF. The CDR3 nucleotides are TGTGCCAGCAGCCAGCTAAGGGGTGAGTCCCAGCATTTT.

This clone was observed once. This rearrangement joins TRBV25-1 to TRBJ1-5; tentatively, D is TRBD1 (5 bases). This CDR3 has 13 residues. Germline CDR1 reads MGHDK; CDR2 reads SYGVNS. V lost 6 bases and J lost 7, with 13 bases in between. CDR3: CASRGEVGQPQHF. DNA of the CDR3: TGTGCCAGCAGGGGGGAGGTTGGACAGCCCCAGCATTTT.

This rearrangement joins TRBV30 to TRBJ2-1; 7 bases agree with TRBD2. J lost 4 bases, V lost 7 bases, and 10 bases had no gene match. CDR3 size: 14 residues. CDR1 is GTSNPN, CDR2 SVGIG, per germline (reference sequence). The CDR3 reads CASASAGVYNEQFF. The CDR3 DNA sequence: TGTGCCTCCGCTTCGGCGGGAGTATACAATGAGCAGTTCTTC.

This clone was observed a few times. V gene TRBV29-1 combines with J gene TRBJ1-2; no reliable D call. The V gene lost 5 bases and the J gene lost 3 bases, with 10 bases spanning the gap. The germline CDR1 and CDR2 sequences are SQVTM and ANQGSEA. The CDR3 loop spans 12 amino acids. The CDR3 region is CSVMVEHYGYTF. In DNA, the CDR3 is TGCAGCGTTATGGTAGAACACTATGGCTACACCTTC.

The rearrangement uses TRBV6-2 or TRBV6-3 and TRBJ1-2; TRBD1 agrees at 7 bases. The germline gives CDR1 MNHEY, CDR2 SVGEGT. V lost 2 bases and J lost 4; bases outside the gene matches: 4. The CDR3 extends over 14 amino acids. The CDR3 sequence is CASSYTGAGYGYTF. CDR3 DNA sequence: TGTGCCAGCAGTTACACAGGGGCCGGCTATGGCTACACCTTC.

This sequence joins TRBV16 and TRBJ1-5; TRBD1 matches at 7 bases. The germline gives CDR1 KGHSY, CDR2 FQNENV. V dropped 8 bases and J dropped 4; count of bases not matched to a gene: 8. The CDR3 sequence is 14 residues long. This CDR3 is CASVRTGGNQPQHF. The CDR3, as DNA: TGTGCCAGCGTCCGGACAGGAGGGAATCAGCCCCAGCATTTT.

The rearrangement links TRBV6-5 to TRBJ1-4; 8 nucleotides line up with TRBD1. The J segment lost 7 bases and the V segment lost 4 bases, leaving 8 bases of the junction unmatched. This CDR3 contains 15 residues. Germline V gene lookup returns CDR1 MNHEY and CDR2 SVGAGI. The CDR3 reads CASSSRPTGGEKLFF. The DNA for the CDR3 is TGTGCCAGCAGTTCACGACCCACAGGGGGTGAAAAACTGTTTTTT.

This clone was seen a handful of times. CDR3 DNA sequence: TGTGCCAGCAGCTTCTCCCAGGGAGCGGGAGGTGGCTACACCTTC. Translated, it gives CASSFSQGAGGGYTF. V gene TRBV11-3 combines with J gene TRBJ1-2; perhaps TRBD1 as D (5 bases). Germline values: CDR1 SGHNT, CDR2 YENEEA. Trimming removed 3 bases at V and 7 bases at J, with 18 bases between. The length of the CDR3 is 15 residues.

This clone was counted only a few times. The chain links TRBV15 to TRBJ2-7; 12 nucleotides line up with TRBD2. The CDR3 covers 16 residues. Germline loops: CDR1 LNHNV, CDR2 YYDKDF (reference sequence). Trimming removed 3 bases from V and 6 bases from J; junction bases left unmatched: 9. As DNA, the CDR3 is TGTGCCACCAGCAGTTGGACTAGCGGGATGCTCCGCGAGCAGTACTTC. Translated, it gives CATSSWTSGMLREQYF.

The chain employs TRBV27 and TRBJ2-1; a weak D match, TRBD2 (5 bases). V was trimmed by 3 bases and J by 0 bases, leaving 9 bases between them. This CDR3 is 15 amino acids long. CDR1 MNHEY and CDR2 SMNVEV come from the germline V gene (reference sequence). The CDR3 coding sequence is TGTGCCAGCAGTTTGGACTTAAGCTCCTACAATGAGCAGTTCTTC. Its protein product is CASSLDLSSYNEQFF.

This clone was counted a few times. V usage is TRBV7-8 and J usage is TRBJ1-1; 7 bases are a match to TRBD1. There are 15 residues in the CDR3. V dropped 2 bases and J dropped 4; count of bases not matched to a gene: 7. Germline values: CDR1 SGHVS, CDR2 FQNEAQ. DNA of the CDR3: TGTGCCAGCAGCTTACCCCCACAGGGGATCACTGAAGCTTTCTTT. Protein sequence: CASSLPPQGITEAFF.

The V call is TRBV9, the J call TRBJ2-1; D unclear. Germline assignment: CDR1 SGDLS and CDR2 YYNGEE. The CDR3 sequence is 14 residues long. V gave up 2 bases and J gave up 0 bases, with 6 bases separating them. For the CDR3, the DNA is TGTGCCAGCAGCGTTTCCAGCTCCTACAATGAGCAGTTCTTC. This codes for CASSVSSSYNEQFF. The full variable domain, in which reference TRBV9 and TRBJ2-1 provide the parts outside the CDR3, is DSGVTQTPKHLITATGQRVTLRCSPRSGDLSVYWYQQSLDQGLQFLIQYYNGEERAKGNILERFSAQQFPDLHSELNLSSLELGDSALYFCASSVSSSYNEQFFGPGTRLTVL.

The chain couples TRBV7-3 to TRBJ2-1; no reliable D call. The V gene's germline CDR1 is SGHTA and CDR2 FQGTGA. V was clipped by 1 base and J by 0 bases, with 7 bases between them. This CDR3 is built from 15 residues. Written as DNA, the CDR3 is TGTGCCAGCAGCTTAATCAGTGCCTCCTACAATGAGCAGTTCTTC. Translated, it gives CASSLISASYNEQFF.

This chain connects TRBV2 to TRBJ1-6; D is possibly TRBD1 (6 bases). The CDR3 sequence is 15 residues long. Between the trimmed V and J ends, which lost 2 bases and 10 bases, there was a span of 15 bases. CDR1 SNHLY and CDR2 FYNNEI come from the germline V gene. The CDR3 loop reads CASSETGRGRSPLHF. The CDR3 DNA reads TGTGCCAGCAGTGAAACAGGGCGCGGTCGGTCACCCCTCCACTTT.